Listed here is a single TCR beta chain. What it binds is unknown. The data stem from a study of blood T cells in healthy people across ages. Study findings and constraints: Nothing was known about donor CMV status, and this possibly confounded expanded clonotype changes. Per-million-T-cell TCR beta diversity fell roughly linearly with age.

Every sample yielded at least 6 million isolated PBMCs. The CDR3 is 14 amino acids. Germline loops: CDR1 SGHTA, CDR2 FQGNSA. V shed 1 base and J shed 3 bases, with 10 bases lying between them. A second PCR, run for about 6 to 11 cycles, used a sample-barcoded 5' primer plus a J-beta primer mix. The template-switch adaptor, which had 12 random nucleotides, put a tag on each cDNA molecule. Using its own MiXCR run on the 5' RACE reads, TCRdb lists one record per CDR3 protein. This sample has 600,000 or so distinct CDR3 sequences; approximately 30% occur once, and the top ten carry around 14%. The sequence came from a woman aged 80 or over in good health. Sequenced material: blood. The chain carries TRBV7-2 and TRBJ2-7, with a weak D call TRBD2 (5 bases). CDR3 sequence: CASSLGTPIYEQYF. The DNA of the CDR3 is TGTGCCAGCAGCTTAGGGACTCCGATCTACGAGCAGTACTTC.